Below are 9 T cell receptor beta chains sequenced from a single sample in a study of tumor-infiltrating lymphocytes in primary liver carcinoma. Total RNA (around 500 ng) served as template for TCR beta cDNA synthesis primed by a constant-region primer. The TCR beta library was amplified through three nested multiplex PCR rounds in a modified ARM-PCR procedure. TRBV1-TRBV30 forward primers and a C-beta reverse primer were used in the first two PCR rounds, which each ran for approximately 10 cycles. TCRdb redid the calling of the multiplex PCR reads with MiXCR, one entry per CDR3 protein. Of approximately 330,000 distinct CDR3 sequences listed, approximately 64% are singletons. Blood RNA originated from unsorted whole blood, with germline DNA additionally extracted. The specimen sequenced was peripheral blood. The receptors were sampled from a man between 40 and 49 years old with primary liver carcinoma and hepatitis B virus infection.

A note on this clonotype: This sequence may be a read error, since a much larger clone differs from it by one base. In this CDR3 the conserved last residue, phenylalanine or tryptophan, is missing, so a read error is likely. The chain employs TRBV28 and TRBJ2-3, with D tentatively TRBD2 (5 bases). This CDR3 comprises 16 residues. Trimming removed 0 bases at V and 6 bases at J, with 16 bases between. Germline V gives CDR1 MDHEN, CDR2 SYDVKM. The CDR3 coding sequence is TGTGCCAGCAGTTTATGGGCGGGTATCCCTGCGGATACGCAGTATTAT. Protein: CASSLWAGIPADTQYY.

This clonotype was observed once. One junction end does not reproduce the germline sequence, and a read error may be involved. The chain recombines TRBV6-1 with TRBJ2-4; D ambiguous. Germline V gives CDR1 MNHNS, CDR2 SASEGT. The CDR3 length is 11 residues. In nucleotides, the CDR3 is TGTACCAGCAGTTACACGAAAGTTCAGTACTTC. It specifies CTSSYTKVQYF.

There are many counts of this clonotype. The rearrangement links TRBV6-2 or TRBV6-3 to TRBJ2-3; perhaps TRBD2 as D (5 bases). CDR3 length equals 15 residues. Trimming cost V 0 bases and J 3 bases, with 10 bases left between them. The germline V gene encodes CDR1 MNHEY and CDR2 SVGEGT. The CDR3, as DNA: TGTGCCAGCAGTTACTCGTCGTCGGGGACAGATACGCAGTATTTT. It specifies CASSYSSSGTDTQYF.

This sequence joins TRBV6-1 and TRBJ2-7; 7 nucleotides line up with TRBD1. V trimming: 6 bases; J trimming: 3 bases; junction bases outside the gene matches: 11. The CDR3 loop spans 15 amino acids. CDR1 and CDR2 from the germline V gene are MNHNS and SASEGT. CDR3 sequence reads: CASRSGTVIFYEQYF. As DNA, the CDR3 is TGTGCCAGCAGATCCGGGACAGTGATATTCTACGAGCAGTACTTC.

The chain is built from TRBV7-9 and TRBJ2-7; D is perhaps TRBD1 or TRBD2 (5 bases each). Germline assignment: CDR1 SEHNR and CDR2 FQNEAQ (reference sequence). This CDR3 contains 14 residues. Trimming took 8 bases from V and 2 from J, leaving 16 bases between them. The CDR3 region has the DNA TGTGCCAGCTCCGGGACGGGAAAGACCTACGAGCAGTACTTC. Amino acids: CASSGTGKTYEQYF.

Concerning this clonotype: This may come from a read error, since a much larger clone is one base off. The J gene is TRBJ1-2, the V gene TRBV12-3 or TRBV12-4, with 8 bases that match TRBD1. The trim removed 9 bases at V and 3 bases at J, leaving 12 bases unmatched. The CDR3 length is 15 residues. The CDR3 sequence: CASTDRTGIDYGYTF. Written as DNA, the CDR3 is TGTGCCAGTACAGACCGGACAGGGATTGACTATGGCTACACCTTC.

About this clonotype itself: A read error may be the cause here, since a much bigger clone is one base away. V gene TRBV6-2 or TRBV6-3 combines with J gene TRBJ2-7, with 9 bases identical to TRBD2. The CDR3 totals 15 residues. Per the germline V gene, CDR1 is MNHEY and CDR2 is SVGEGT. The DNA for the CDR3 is TGTGTCAGCAGTTACGGACTAGCGAACTCCTACGAGCAGTACTTC. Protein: CVSSYGLANSYEQYF.

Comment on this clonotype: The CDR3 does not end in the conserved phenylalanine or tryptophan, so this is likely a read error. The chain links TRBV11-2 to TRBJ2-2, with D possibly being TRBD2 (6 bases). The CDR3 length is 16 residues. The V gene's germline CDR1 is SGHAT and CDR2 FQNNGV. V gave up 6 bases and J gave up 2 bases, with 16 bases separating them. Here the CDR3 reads CASRRSGAGNTGELFI. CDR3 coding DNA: TGTGCCAGCAGACGATCGGGAGCGGGTAACACCGGGGAGCTGTTTATT.

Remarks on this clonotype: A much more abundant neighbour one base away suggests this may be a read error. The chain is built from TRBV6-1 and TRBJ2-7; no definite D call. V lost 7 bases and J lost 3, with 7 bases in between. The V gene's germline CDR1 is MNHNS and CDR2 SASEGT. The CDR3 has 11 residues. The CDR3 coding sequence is TGTGCCAGCACCCATTACTACGAGCAGTACTTC. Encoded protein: CASTHYYEQYF.